The source of this T cell receptor beta chain is a study of CD8 T cells in Susac syndrome. Random hexamers were used to reverse transcribe the RNA input (about 0.5 to 1 ug). TCRdb passed the immunoSEQ multiplex PCR reads through MiXCR, listing each CDR3 protein once. The sample consists of 90,000 to 150,000 distinct CDR3 sequences, about nine tenths of them appearing once. This CDR3 contains 14 residues. The germline V and J ends were trimmed by 6 bases and 6 bases, with 12 bases remaining between them. The V gene's germline CDR1 is SGHVS and CDR2 FQNEAQ. The specimen sequenced was CD4+ T cells from PBMCs. The clonotype comes from a human donor in good health. The rearrangement uses TRBV7-8 and TRBJ1-6; perhaps TRBD1 as D (5 bases). DNA of the CDR3: TGTGCCAGCAGGCAACCGGGGCCTAATTCACCCCTCCACTTT. Encoded protein: CASRQPGPNSPLHF. Based on the CDR3 plus reference TRBV7-8 and TRBJ1-6, the full variable domain is GAGVSQSPRYKVAKRGQDVALRCDPISGHVSLFWYQQALGQGPEFLTYFQNEAQLDKSGLPSDRFFAERPEGSVSTLKIQRTQQEDSAVYLCASRQPGPNSPLHFGNGTRLTVT.